This TCR beta chain was captured by sequencing in a study of blood T cell repertoires in COVID-19. Profiled with immunoSEQ multiplex PCR; TCRdb holds only in-frame clones, not every one. The table has a few hundred thousand clones, about 91% seen once. The CDR3 contains 13 residues. V was trimmed by 1 base and J by 2 bases, leaving 4 bases between them. CDR1 and CDR2 from the germline V gene are SGDLS and YYNGEE. Sequencing was performed on peripheral blood. V usage is TRBV9 and J usage is TRBJ1-5; no definite D call. The clonotype originates from a woman in her 30s who had recovered from COVID-19. DNA for the CDR3: TGTGCCAGCAGCGTAACAGGCAATCAGCCCCAGCATTTT. It yields the protein CASSVTGNQPQHF.